The 18 T cell receptor beta chains listed next were all sequenced from one sample in a study of CXCR3-negative and CXCR3-positive naive CD8 T cells. TRB cDNA was prepared as libraries by UMI-labeled 5' RACE. TCRdb re-called the 5' RACE reads and catalogs CDR3 proteins one per entry, DNA excluded. Its clone listing holds about 84,000 distinct CDR3 sequences. Study-wide results and limits: More hydrophobic TRB CDR3s were found in CXCR3-positive naive cells than in CXCR3-negative naive cells.

Their antigen targets remain unknown. Sequenced input: naive CXCR3+ CD8+ T cells from blood. The subset: CD45RO-CCR7+CD27+CD95- naive CD8+ T cells expressing CXCR3 (TNR3+). These receptor sequences come from a human donor in good health. Some clones in this sample may be carry-over from other donors' samples.

This chain joins TRBV7-9 and TRBJ2-1. CDR3 length equals 15 residues. The germline V gene has CDR1 SEHNR and CDR2 FQNEAQ (reference sequence). The chain's CDR3 is CASSSDREPYNEQFF.

CDR3 loop: CASSSLGGLSYGYTF. This sequence joins TRBV12-3 or TRBV12-4 and TRBJ1-2. The CDR3 is 15 residues long.

V and J are TRBV5-1 and TRBJ2-2; TCRdb indicates TRBD2, and absent DNA this call remains unverified. Germline V gene data show CDR1 as SGHRS and CDR2 as YFSETQ. CDR3 size: 18 residues. The CDR3 region is CASSLGLAGRANTGELFF.

The chain links TRBV5-4 to TRBJ2-5; with no DNA, the TCRdb D assignment of TRBD1 cannot be verified. The germline V gene has CDR1 SGHNT and CDR2 YYREEE (reference sequence). This CDR3 region has 13 residues. The CDR3 protein is CASSPRAGETPYF.

The chain recombines TRBV28 with TRBJ1-1; without DNA, the TCRdb call of TRBD1 cannot be checked. The CDR3 loop spans 17 amino acids. Germline CDR1 reads MDHEN; CDR2 reads SYDVKM. The CDR3 loop reads CASSLHLRTGTNTEAFF.

The genes are TRBV29-1 and TRBJ1-2. The CDR3 loop spans 14 amino acids. CDR1 is SQVTM and CDR2 is ANQGSEA in the germline V gene. The CDR3 spells CSVPTGSSNYGYTF.

The V gene is TRBV28, the J gene TRBJ2-2; TCRdb's assignment of TRBD1 cannot be checked, as there is no DNA. Germline-derived CDR1 and CDR2 are MDHEN and SYDVKM. The CDR3 loop spans 15 amino acids. The CDR3 here is CASSLIQGMAGELFF.

The genes are TRBV6-2 or TRBV6-3 and TRBJ2-6; the TCRdb call, TRBD1, lacks DNA for checking. Germline V CDR1 and CDR2: MNHEY, SVGEGT. The CDR3 runs 14 residues. CDR3 region: CASKPPSGANVLTF.

The rearrangement links TRBV24-1 to TRBJ2-5; there is no DNA to check the TCRdb D call of TRBD2. There are 15 residues in the CDR3. In germline, CDR1 is KGHDR, CDR2 SFDVKD. The chain's CDR3 is CATSDSDYIGETQYF.

The chain carries TRBV4-2 and TRBJ1-6; TCRdb designates TRBD1, a call that cannot be tested without DNA. The CDR3 is 15 amino acids. Germline V lookup: CDR1 LGHNA, CDR2 YNFKEQ. CDR3 sequence reads: CASSQDAGLNSPLRF.

The chain recombines TRBV6-2 or TRBV6-3 with TRBJ2-5. The germline V gene has CDR1 MNHEY and CDR2 SVGEGT. This CDR3 spans 12 amino acids. This chain's CDR3 is CASSDWLEDQYF.

The chain carries TRBV15 and TRBJ2-1; TCRdb's assignment of TRBD1 cannot be checked, as there is no DNA. The germline V gene has CDR1 LNHNV and CDR2 YYDKDF (reference sequence). The length of the CDR3 is 16 residues. The CDR3 sequence: CATSRPTGKSYNEQFF.

The chain recombines TRBV3-1 with TRBJ1-1; TCRdb names TRBD1, which stays unverified in the absence of DNA. The length of the CDR3 is 14 residues. Germline loops: CDR1 LGHDT, CDR2 YNNKEL (reference sequence). CDR3 protein: CASSLTGEDTEAFF.

The V and J genes are TRBV5-1 and TRBJ1-1. Looked up from germline, CDR1 is SGHRS and CDR2 is YFSETQ. CDR3 length: 13 amino acids. CDR3 sequence: CASGQGGNAEAFF.

V is TRBV7-9 and J is TRBJ2-7. The germline CDR1 and CDR2 sequences are SEHNR and FQNEAQ (reference sequence). The length of the CDR3 is 13 residues. The CDR3 spells CASSPGDPYEQYF.

This sequence joins TRBV18 and TRBJ2-7. The CDR3 spans 13 residues. The germline CDR1 and CDR2 sequences are KGHSH and LQKENI. CDR3 residues: CASSPPEGYEQYF.

This chain connects TRBV5-6 to TRBJ1-5. Germline assignment: CDR1 SGHDT and CDR2 YYEEEE. The CDR3 loop spans 12 amino acids. CDR3 sequence reads: CASSSKNQPQHF.

The V and J genes are TRBV5-4 and TRBJ2-3; absent DNA, TCRdb's TRBD2 call cannot be checked. The germline CDR1 and CDR2 sequences are SGHNT and YYREEE (reference sequence). The CDR3 runs 15 residues. The CDR3 loop reads CASSLPGLTTDTQYF.